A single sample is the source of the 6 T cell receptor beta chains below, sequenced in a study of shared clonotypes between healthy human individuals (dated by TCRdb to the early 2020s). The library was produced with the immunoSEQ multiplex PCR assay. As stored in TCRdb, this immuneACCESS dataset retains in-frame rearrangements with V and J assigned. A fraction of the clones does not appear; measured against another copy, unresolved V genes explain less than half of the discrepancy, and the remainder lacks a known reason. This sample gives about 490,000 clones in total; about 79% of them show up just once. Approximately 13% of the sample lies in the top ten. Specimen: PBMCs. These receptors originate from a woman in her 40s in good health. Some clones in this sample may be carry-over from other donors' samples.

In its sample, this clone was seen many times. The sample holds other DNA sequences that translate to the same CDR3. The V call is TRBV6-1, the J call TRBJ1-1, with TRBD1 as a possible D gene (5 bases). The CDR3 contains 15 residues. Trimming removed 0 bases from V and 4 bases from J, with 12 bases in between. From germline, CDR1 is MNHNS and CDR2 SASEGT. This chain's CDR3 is CASSEALGGGTEAFF. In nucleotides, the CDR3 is TGTGCCAGCAGTGAAGCCCTGGGGGGGGGCACTGAAGCTTTCTTT.

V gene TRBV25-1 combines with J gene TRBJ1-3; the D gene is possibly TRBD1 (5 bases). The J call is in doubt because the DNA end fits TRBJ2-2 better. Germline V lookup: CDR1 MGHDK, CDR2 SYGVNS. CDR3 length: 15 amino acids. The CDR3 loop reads CASSEYATGAGELFF. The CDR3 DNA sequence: TGTGCCAGCAGTGAATACGCAACAGGCGCCGGGGAGCTGTTTTTT.

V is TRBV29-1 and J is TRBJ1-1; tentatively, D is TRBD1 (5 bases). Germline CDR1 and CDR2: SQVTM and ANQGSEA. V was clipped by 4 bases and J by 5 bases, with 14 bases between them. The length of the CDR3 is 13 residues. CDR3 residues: CSVAQGPGTEAFF. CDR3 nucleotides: TGCAGCGTTGCCCAGGGACCAGGTACTGAAGCTTTCTTT.

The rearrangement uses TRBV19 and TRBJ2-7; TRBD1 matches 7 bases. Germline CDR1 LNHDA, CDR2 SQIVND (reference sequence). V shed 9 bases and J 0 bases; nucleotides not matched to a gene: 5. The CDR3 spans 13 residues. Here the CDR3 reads CASGTAYSYEQYF. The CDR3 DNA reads TGTGCCAGCGGGACAGCGTACTCCTACGAGCAGTACTTC. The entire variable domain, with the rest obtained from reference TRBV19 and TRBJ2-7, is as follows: DGGITQSPKYLFRKEGQNVTLSCEQNLNHDAMYWYRQDPGQGLRLIYYSQIVNDFQKGDIAEGYSVSREKKESFPLTVTSAQKNPTAFYLCASGTAYSYEQYFGPGTRLTVT.

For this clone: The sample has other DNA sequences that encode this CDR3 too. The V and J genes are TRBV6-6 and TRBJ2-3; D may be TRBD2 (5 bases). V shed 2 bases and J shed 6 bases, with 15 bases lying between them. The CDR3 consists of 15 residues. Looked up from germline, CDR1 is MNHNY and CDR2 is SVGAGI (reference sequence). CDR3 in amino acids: CASSYQQRAPDTQYF. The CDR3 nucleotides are TGTGCCAGCAGTTACCAACAGAGGGCACCGGATACGCAGTATTTT.

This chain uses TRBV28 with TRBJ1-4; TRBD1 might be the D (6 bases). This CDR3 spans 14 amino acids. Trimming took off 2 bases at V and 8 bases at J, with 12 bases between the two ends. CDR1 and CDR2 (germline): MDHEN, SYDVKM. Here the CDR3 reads CASSLMGAQEKLFF. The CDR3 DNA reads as TGTGCCAGCAGTTTAATGGGGGCGCAGGAAAAACTGTTTTTT. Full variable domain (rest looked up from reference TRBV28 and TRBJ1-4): DVKVTQSSRYLVKRTGEKVFLECVQDMDHENMFWYRQDPGLGLRLIYFSYDVKMKEKGDIPEGYSVSREKKERFSLILESASTNQTSMYLCASSLMGAQEKLFFGSGTQLSVL.